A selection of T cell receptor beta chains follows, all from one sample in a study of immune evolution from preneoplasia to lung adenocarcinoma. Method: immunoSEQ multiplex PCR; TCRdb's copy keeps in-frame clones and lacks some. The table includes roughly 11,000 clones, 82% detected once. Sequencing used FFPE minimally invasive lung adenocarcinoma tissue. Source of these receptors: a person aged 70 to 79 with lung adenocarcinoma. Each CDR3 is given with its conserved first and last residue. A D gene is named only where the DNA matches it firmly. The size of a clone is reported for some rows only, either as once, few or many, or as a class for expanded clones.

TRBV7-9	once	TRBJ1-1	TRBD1	TGTGCCAGTCAAATACAGGGGAGGGACACTGAAGCTTTCTTT	CASQIQGRDTEAFF
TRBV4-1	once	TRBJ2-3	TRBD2	TGCGCCAGCCGGAGCGGGAACACAGATACGCAGTATTTT	CASRSGNTDTQYF
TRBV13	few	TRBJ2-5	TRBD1	TGTGCCAGCAGCTTGGACAGGACCCAGGAGACCCAGTACTTC	CASSLDRTQETQYF
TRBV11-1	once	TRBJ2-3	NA	TGTGCCAGCAGCTTAGCCGGTGACTCTAGCACAGATACGCAGTATTTT	CASSLAGDSSTDTQYF
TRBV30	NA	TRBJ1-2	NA	TGTGCCTGGAGTACTACAGGTTGGGGGGATGATGGCTACACCTTC	CAWSTTGWGDDGYTF
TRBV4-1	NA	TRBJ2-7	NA	TGCGCCAGCAGCCAAGTCCCCTCAGGCATCTACGAGCAGTACTTC	CASSQVPSGIYEQYF
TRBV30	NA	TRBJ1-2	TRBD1	TGTGCCTGGACAGGGACAGGGAATAACTATGGCTACACCTTC	CAWTGTGNNYGYTF
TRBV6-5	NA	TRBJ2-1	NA	TGTGCCAGCATCGCGTACAACAATGAGCAGTTCTTC	CASIAYNNEQFF
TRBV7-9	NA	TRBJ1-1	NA	TGTGCCAGCAGCAGGGATTATACTGAAGCTTTCTTT	CASSRDYTEAFF
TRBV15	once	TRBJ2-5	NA	TGTGCCACCAGCAGAGATGATACAGGTCGAGGGGGGACCCAGTACTTC	CATSRDDTGRGGTQYF
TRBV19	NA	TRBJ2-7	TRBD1	TGTGCCAGTAGGATGACAGGGTCAAGCTACGAGCAGTACTTC	CASRMTGSSYEQYF
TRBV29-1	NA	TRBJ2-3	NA	TGCAGCGTCGTCTCTAGCGTTAGCACAGATACGCAGTATTTT	CSVVSSVSTDTQYF
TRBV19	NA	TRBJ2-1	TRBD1	TGTGCCAGTAGTAGAAACCGGGACAGGGGCTACAATGAGCAGTTCTTC	CASSRNRDRGYNEQFF
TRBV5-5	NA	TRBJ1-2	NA	TGTGCCAGCAGTGATGGACAGACCAACTATGGCTACACCTTC	CASSDGQTNYGYTF
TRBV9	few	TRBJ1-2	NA	TGTGCCAGCAGTCAACCACAAGCCGGGGGCCAGAGGAATGGCTACACCTTC	CASSQPQAGGQRNGYTF
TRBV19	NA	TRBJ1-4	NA	TGTGCCAGTAGTGGGGAAGCAACTAATGAAAAACTGTTTTTT	CASSGEATNEKLFF
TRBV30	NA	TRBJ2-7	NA	TGTGCCTGGAGCCGGGGCTCACAGTACGAGCAGTACTTC	CAWSRGSQYEQYF
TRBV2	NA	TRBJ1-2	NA	TGTGCCAGCCAACAGGACTTTGCCGGCTACACCTTC	CASQQDFAGYTF
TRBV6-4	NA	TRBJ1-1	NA	TGTGCCACCAAAGCCAACAGGGAGAACACTGAAGCTTTCTTT	CATKANRENTEAFF
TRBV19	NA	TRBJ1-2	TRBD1	TGTGCCAGTATAGGACAGGGTCGATATGGCTACACCTTC	CASIGQGRYGYTF
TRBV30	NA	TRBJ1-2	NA	TGTGCCTGGAGTGCGGGGGAGTCTAACTATGGCTACACCTTC	CAWSAGESNYGYTF